This TCR beta chain emerged from a study of T cells in tuberculosis. Specified time point: new active TB diagnosis, blood taken before or within 7 days of starting treatment. The CDR3 length is 15 residues. CDR1 and CDR2 (germline): SGHAT, FQNNGV. The J segment lost 3 bases and the V segment lost 6 bases, leaving 5 bases of the junction unmatched. TCRdb's table, derived via immunoSEQ multiplex PCR, lists solely in-frame clones and lacks some. The sample holds around 40,000 clones, approximately 94% seen once. This clonotype was sampled from an adult with tuberculosis. The rearrangement uses TRBV11-2 and TRBJ2-5; 12 bases align to TRBD2. The source material was PBMCs, sampled at tuberculosis diagnosis. The CDR3 here is CASRDTSGGKETQYF. The CDR3 nucleotides are TGTGCCAGCAGGGACACTAGCGGGGGGAAAGAGACCCAGTACTTC.